This record covers a single T cell receptor beta chain. With 4 bases removed from V and 7 bases from J, the gap between germline ends came to 21 bases. The CDR3 sequence is 16 residues long. Germline V gene lookup returns CDR1 SGHTS and CDR2 YDEGEE. Indicated treatment: randomized to nivolumab then ipilimumab (arm A) or the reverse (arm B). No patient had prior DNA-damaging chemotherapy. The source of the sample is a study of sequential checkpoint blockade in melanoma. Overall study: Arm A got nivolumab then ipilimumab; arm B the reverse, 1:1.

Profiling relied on immunoSEQ multiplex PCR, and the TCRdb table lists in-frame clones only, not all of them. The sample has roughly 17,000 clones; 73% are singletons. The sequencing here drew on CD8+ T cells sorted from blood (inferred from file names), taken from a patient given nivolumab and ipilimumab in sequence. The sequence derives from a human donor with melanoma. V gene TRBV5-8 combines with J gene TRBJ2-1; possibly TRBD1 for D (6 bases). The CDR3 sequence: CASSRRGPPIGNEQFF. In nucleotides, the CDR3 is TGTGCCAGCAGCCGCAGGGGACCGCCAATAGGGAATGAGCAGTTCTTC.